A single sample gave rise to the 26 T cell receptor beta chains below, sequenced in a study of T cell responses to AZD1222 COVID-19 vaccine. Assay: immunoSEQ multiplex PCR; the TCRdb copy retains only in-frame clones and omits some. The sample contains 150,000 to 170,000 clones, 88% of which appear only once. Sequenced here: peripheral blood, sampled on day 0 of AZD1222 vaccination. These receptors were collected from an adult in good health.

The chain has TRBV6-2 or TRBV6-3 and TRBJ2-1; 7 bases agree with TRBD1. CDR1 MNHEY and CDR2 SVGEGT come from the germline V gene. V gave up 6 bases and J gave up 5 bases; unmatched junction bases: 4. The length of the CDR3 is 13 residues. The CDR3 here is CASSPGQDNEQFF. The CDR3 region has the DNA TGTGCCAGCAGCCCCGGACAGGACAATGAGCAGTTCTTC.

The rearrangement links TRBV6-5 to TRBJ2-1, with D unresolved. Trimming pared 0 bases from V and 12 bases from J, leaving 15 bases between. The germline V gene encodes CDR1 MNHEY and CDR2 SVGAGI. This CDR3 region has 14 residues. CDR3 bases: TGTGCCAGCAGTTACTCGTTTGAAAATCTAGGGCAGTTCTTC. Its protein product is CASSYSFENLGQFF.

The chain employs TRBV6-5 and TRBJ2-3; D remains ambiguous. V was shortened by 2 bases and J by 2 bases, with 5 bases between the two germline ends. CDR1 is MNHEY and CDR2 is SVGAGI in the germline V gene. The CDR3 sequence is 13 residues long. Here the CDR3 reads CASSYGVTDTQYF. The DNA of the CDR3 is TGTGCCAGCAGTTACGGAGTCACAGATACGCAGTATTTT.

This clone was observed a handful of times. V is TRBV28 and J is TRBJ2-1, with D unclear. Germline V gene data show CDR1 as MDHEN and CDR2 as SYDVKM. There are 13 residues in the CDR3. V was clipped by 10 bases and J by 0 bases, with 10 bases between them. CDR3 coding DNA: TGTGCCACCACAGCTAACTCCTACAATGAGCAGTTCTTC. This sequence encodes CATTANSYNEQFF. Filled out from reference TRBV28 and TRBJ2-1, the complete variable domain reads DVKVTQSSRYLVKRTGEKVFLECVQDMDHENMFWYRQDPGLGLRLIYFSYDVKMKEKGDIPEGYSVSREKKERFSLILESASTNQTSMYLCATTANSYNEQFFGPGTRLTVL.

The CDR3 bases are TGTGCCAGCAGTCCCCGGGACAGGTTGAAAGAGACCCAGTACTTC. Protein: CASSPRDRLKETQYF. This sequence joins TRBV6-2 or TRBV6-3 and TRBJ2-5; TRBD1 matches 8 bases. Germline CDR1 reads MNHEY; CDR2 reads SVGEGT. This CDR3 comprises 15 residues. With V trimmed by 5 bases and J by 3 bases, 8 bases remained unmatched.

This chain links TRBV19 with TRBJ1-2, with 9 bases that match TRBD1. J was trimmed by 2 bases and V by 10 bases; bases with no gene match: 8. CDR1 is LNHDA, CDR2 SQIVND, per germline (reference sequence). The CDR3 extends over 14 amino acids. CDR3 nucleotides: TGTGCCACCTCAAACAGGGGGCGCAACTATGGCTACACCTTC. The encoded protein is CATSNRGRNYGYTF.

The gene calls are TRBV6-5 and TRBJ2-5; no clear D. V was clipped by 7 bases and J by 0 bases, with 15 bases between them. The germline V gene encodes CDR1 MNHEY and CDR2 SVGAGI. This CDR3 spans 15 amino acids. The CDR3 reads CASTVAGSNQETQYF. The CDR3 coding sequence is TGTGCCAGCACGGTGGCAGGATCAAACCAAGAGACCCAGTACTTC.

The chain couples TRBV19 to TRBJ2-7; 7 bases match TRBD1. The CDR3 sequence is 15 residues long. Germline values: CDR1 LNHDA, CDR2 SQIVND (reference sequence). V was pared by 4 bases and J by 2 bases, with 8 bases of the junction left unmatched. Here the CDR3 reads CASSNPGTAAYEQYF. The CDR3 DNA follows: TGTGCCAGTAGTAATCCCGGGACAGCCGCCTACGAGCAGTACTTC.

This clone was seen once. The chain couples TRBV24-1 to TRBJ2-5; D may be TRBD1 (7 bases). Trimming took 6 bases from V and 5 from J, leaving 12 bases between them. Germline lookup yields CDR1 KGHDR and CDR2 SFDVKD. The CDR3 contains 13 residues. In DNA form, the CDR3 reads TGTGCCACCAGTCCAGGGGGGCAGGAGACCCAGTACTTC. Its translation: CATSPGGQETQYF.

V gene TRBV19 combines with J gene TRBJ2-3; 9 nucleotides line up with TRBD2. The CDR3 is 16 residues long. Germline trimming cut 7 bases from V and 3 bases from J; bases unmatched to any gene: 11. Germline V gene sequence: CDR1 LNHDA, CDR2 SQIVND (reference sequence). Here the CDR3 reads CASIPRGAGGTDTQYF. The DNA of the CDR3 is TGTGCCAGTATACCCCGTGGAGCGGGGGGAACAGATACGCAGTATTTT.

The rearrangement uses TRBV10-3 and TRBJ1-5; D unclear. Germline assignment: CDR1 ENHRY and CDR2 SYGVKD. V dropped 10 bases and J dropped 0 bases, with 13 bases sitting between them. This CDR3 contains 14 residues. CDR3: CATSGINSNQPQHF. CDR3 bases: TGTGCCACATCAGGAATCAATAGCAATCAGCCCCAGCATTTT.

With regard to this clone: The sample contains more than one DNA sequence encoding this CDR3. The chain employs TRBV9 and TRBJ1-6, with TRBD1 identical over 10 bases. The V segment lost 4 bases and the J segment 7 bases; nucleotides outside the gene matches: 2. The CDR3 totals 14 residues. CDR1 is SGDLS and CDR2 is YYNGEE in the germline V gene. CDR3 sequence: CASSPGQGNSPLHF. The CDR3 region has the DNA TGTGCCAGCAGCCCGGGACAGGGGAATTCACCCCTCCACTTT.

The CDR3 DNA is TGTGCCAGCAGCCCCGGGACAGGGGGCGACTATGGCTACACCTTC. It yields the protein CASSPGTGGDYGYTF. The chain links TRBV7-6 to TRBJ1-2; 12 bases fit TRBD1. Germline values: CDR1 SGHVS, CDR2 FNYEAQ. This CDR3 comprises 15 residues. The junction had 4 bases not matched to a gene; V was cut back by 5 bases and J by 3 bases.

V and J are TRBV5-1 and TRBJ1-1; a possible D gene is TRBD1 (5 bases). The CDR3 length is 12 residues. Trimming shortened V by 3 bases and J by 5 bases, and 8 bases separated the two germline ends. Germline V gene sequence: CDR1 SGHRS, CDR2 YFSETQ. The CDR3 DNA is TGCGCCAGCAGCTCCTCAGGGACTGAAGCTTTCTTT. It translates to CASSSSGTEAFF.

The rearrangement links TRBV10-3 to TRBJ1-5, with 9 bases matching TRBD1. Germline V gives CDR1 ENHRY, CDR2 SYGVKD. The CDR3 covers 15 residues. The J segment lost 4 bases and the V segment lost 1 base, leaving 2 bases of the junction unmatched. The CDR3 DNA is TGTGCCATCAGTGAGTGGACAGGGGAGAATCAGCCCCAGCATTTT. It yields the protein CAISEWTGENQPQHF.

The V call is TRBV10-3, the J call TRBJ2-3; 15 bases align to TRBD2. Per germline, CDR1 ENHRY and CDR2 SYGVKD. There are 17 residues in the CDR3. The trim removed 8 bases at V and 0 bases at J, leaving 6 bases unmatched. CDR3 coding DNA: TGTGCCATCGCCGGGACTAGCGGGGGGACTAGCACAGATACGCAGTATTTT. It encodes CAIAGTSGGTSTDTQYF.

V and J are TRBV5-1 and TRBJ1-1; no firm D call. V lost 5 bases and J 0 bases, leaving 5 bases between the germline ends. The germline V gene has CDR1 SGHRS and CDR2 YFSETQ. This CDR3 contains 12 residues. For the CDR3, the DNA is TGCGCCAGCAGGGCCTTGAACACTGAAGCTTTCTTT. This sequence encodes CASRALNTEAFF.

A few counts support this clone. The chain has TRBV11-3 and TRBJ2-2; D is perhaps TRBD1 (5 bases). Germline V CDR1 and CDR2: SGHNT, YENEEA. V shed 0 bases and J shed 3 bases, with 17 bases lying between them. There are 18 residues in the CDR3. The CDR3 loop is CASSLDPVGQGYTGELFF. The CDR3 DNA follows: TGTGCCAGCAGCTTAGATCCCGTAGGGCAGGGATACACCGGGGAGCTGTTTTTT.

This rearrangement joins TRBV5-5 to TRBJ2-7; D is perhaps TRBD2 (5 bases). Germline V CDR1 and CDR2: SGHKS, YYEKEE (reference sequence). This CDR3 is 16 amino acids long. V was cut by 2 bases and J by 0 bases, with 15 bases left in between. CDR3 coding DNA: TGTGCCAGCAGCTTCGGACTGCTGGGGAGCTCCTACGAGCAGTACTTC. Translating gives CASSFGLLGSSYEQYF.

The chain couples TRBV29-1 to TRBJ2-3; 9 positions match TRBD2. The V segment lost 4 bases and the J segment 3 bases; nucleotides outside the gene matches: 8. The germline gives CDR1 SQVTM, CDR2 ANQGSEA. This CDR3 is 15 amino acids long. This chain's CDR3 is CSVVSAGGATDTQYF. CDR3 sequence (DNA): TGCAGCGTTGTAAGCGCGGGGGGGGCGACAGATACGCAGTATTTT.

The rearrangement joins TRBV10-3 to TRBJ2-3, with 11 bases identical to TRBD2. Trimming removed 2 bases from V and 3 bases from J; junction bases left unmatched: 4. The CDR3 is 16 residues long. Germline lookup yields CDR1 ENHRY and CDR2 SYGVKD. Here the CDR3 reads CAISEVGLAVTDTQYF. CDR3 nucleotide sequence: TGTGCCATCAGTGAGGTGGGACTAGCGGTAACAGATACGCAGTATTTT.

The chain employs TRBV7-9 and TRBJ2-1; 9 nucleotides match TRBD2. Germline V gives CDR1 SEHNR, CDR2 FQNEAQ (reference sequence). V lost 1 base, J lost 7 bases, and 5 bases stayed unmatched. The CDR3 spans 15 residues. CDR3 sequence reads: CASSLDPAGGNEQFF. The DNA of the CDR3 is TGTGCCAGCAGCTTAGATCCAGCGGGGGGAAATGAGCAGTTCTTC.

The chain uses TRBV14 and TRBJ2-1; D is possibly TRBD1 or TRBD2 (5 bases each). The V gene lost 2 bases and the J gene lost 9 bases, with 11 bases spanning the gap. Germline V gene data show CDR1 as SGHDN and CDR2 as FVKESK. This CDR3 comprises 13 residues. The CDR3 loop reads CASSQRRDGEQFF. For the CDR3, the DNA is TGTGCCAGCAGCCAACGCCGGGACGGTGAGCAGTTCTTC. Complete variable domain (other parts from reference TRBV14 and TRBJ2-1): EAGVTQFPSHSVIEKGQTVTLRCDPISGHDNLYWYRRVMGKEIKFLLHFVKESKQDESGMPNNRFLAERTGGTYSTLKVQPAELEDSGVYFCASSQRRDGEQFFGPGTRLTVL.

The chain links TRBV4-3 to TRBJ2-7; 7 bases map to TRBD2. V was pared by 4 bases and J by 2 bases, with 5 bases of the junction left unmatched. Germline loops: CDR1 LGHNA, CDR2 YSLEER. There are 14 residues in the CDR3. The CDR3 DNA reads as TGCGCCAGCAGCCCAGCGGGGTCGCCCTACGAGCAGTACTTC. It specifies CASSPAGSPYEQYF.

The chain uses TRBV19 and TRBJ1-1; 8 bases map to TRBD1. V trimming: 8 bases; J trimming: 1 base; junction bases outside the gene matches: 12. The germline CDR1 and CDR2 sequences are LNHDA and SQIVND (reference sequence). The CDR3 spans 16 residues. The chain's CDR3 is CASRFGTGGPNTEAFF. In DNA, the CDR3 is TGTGCCAGTCGGTTCGGGACAGGCGGACCGAACACTGAAGCTTTCTTT.

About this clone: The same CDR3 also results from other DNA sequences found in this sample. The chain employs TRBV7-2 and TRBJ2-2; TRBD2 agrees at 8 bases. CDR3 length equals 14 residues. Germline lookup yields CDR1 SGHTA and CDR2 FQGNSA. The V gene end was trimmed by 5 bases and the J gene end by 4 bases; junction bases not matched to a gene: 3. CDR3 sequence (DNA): TGTGCCAGCAGCCCGGGGGGGCCCACCGGGGAGCTGTTTTTT. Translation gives CASSPGGPTGELFF. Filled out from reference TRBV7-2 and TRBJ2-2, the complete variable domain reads GAGVSQSPSNKVTEKGKDVELRCDPISGHTALYWYRQSLGQGLEFLIYFQGNSAPDKSGLPSDRFSAERTGGSVSTLTIQRTQQEDSAVYLCASSPGGPTGELFFGEGSRLTVL.